This TCR beta chain was observed in a study of cytomegalovirus exposure and HLA in healthy donors. Study-level points and caveats: A later analysis showed TCR association rates differing by HLA locus, peaking at DRB1 and lowest at HLA-C. At a 0.05 false discovery rate, a later analysis found around 15,000 TCR beta sequences to be associated with HLA alleles. It is likely that the observed cluster of highly shared sequence variants was a sequencing artifact.

The V gene's germline CDR1 is LNHDA and CDR2 SQIVND (reference sequence). CDR3 length: 11 amino acids. Primers: 60 Vbeta forward and 13 Jbeta reverse. The table came from immunoSEQ multiplex PCR; TCRdb's copy has only in-frame clones and leaves some out. The table shows fewer than 200,000 clones, with roughly 85% occurring only once. As concerns this clone: Its antigen is undetermined.

The receptor comes from a man younger than 35 in good health and CMV-seropositive. V gene TRBV19 combines with J gene TRBJ2-5; D is ambiguous. Sequenced sample: PBMCs. DNA of the CDR3: TGTGCTTCGAGAAGCCAAGAGACCCAGTACTTC. Its translation: CASRSQETQYF.